The following is a TCR beta chain sequence with its context. Antigen specificity is unknown. As to treatment: approximately nine-day PBMC culture with coronavirus spike peptide pools or control peptides (ViraFEST assay). Per germline, CDR1 MNHNS and CDR2 SASEGT. Trimming took 6 bases from V and 0 from J; bases not matched to a gene: 9. CDR3 length equals 18 residues. This record comes from a study of vaccination and CD4 T cells after COVID-19. Cultured CD4+ T cells had their DNA profiled by the Oncomine TCR Beta short-read assay. TCRdb ran MiXCR on the PCR reads and lists one entry per CDR3 protein. In the table there are roughly 23,000 distinct CDR3 sequences, 67% of which are singletons.

The gene calls are TRBV6-1 and TRBJ1-6, with 9 bases identical to TRBD1. Here the sequenced sample was CD4+ T cells from blood, cultured in vitro, taken after SARS-CoV-2 vaccination. The receptor comes from a human donor who received a COVID-19 vaccine. Written as DNA, the CDR3 is TGTGCCAGCAGAGCAGGACAGGGGTCCAGCTCCTATAATTCACCCCTCCACTTT. Encoded protein: CASRAGQGSSSYNSPLHF.